This T cell receptor beta chain was sequenced for a study of blood T cell repertoires in COVID-19. At the level of the study: Samples came from the United States, Italy and Spain, spanning acute and convalescent COVID-19. T cells, B-cell-depleted T cells, or PBMCs supplied cDNA or gDNA.

This CDR3 has 17 amino acids. CDR1 is LGHNA and CDR2 is YSLEER in the germline V gene. The V gene end was trimmed by 0 bases and the J gene end by 7 bases; junction bases not matched to a gene: 10. Original processing notes: How many nucleated cells were present was estimated from reference gene primer amplification. Profiled with immunoSEQ multiplex PCR; TCRdb holds only in-frame clones, not every one. That table is the source of V, J and clone size, and D and trimming were worked out from the DNA. The table lists about 230,000 clones, 75% to 85% of them singletons. The V call is TRBV4-3, the J call TRBJ1-4; 8 nucleotides line up with TRBD1. The sample was peripheral blood. This sequence originates from a woman in her forties who had recovered from COVID-19. CDR3 sequence (DNA): TGCGCCAGCAGCCAAGATCCCCCCAGGGGGCACGGTGAAAAACTGTTTTTT. Residues: CASSQDPPRGHGEKLFF.